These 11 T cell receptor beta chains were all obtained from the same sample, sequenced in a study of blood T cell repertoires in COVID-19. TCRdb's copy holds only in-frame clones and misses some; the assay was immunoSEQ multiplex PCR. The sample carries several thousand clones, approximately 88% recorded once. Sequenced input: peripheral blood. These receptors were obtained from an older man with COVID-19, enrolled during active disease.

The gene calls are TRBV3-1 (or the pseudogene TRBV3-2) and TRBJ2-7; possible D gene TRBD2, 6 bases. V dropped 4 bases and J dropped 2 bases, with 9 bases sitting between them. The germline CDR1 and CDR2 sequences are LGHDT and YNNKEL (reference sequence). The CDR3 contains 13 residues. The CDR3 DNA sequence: TGTGCCAGCAGCCGTGGGAGGCCCTACGAGCAGTACTTC. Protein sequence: CASSRGRPYEQYF.

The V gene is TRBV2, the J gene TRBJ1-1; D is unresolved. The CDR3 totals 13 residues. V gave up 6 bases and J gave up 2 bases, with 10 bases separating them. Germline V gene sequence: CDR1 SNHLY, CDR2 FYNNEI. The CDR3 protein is CASSADLNTEAFF. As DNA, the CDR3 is TGTGCCAGCAGCGCAGACTTAAACACTGAAGCTTTCTTT.

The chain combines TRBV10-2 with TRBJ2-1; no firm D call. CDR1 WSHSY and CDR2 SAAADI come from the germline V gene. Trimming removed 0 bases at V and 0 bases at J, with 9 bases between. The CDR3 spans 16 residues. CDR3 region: CASSESGWISYNEQFF. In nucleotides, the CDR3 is TGCGCCAGCAGTGAGTCGGGCTGGATCTCCTACAATGAGCAGTTCTTC.

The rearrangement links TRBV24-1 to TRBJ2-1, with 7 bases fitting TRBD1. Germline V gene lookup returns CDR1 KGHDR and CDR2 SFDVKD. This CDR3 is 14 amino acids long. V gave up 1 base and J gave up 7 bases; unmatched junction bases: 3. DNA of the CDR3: TGTGCCACCAGTGATTTAAGACAGGGAAATGAGCAGTTCTTC. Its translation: CATSDLRQGNEQFF.

The CDR3 sequence: CSVVGSGIYNEQFF. The DNA of the CDR3 is TGCAGCGTTGTCGGTAGCGGGATCTACAATGAGCAGTTCTTC. The chain joins TRBV29-1 to TRBJ2-1, with 8 bases fitting TRBD2. The CDR3 is 14 residues long. From germline, CDR1 is SQVTM and CDR2 ANQGSEA. V was clipped by 4 bases and J by 3 bases; unmatched bases: 5.

The CDR3 region is CASSYGPQDGVTYEQYF. CDR3 DNA: TGCGCCAGCAGCTACGGGCCTCAGGACGGGGTTACCTACGAGCAGTACTTC. V usage is TRBV5-1 and J usage is TRBJ2-7, with D tentatively TRBD2 (5 bases). The CDR3 covers 17 residues. Between the trimmed V and J ends, which lost 3 bases and 2 bases, there was a span of 21 bases. Germline V CDR1 and CDR2: SGHRS, YFSETQ.

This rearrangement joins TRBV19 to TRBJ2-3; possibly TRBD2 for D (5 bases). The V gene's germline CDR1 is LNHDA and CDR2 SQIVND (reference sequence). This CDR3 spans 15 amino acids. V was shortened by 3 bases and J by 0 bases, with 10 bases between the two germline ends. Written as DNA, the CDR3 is TGTGCCAGTAGTATTACCGGGATCAGCACAGATACGCAGTATTTT. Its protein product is CASSITGISTDTQYF.

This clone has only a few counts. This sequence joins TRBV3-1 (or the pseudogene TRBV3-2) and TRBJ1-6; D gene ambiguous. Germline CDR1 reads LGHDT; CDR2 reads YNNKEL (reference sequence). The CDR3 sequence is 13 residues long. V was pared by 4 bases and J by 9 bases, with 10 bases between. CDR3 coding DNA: TGTGCCAGCAGCCCCCGAGCGAGTTCACCCCTCCACTTT. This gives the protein CASSPRASSPLHF.

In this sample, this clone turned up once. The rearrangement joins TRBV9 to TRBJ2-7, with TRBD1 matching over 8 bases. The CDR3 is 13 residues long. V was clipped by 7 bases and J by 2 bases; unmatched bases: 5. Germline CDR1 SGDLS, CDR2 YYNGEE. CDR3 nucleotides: TGTGCCAGCGGAGGGACAGGAACCTACGAGCAGTACTTC. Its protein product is CASGGTGTYEQYF.

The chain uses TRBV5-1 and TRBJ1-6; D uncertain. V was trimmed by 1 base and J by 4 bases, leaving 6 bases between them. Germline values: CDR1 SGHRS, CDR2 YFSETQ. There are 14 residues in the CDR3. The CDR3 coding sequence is TGCGCCAGCAGCTTGCTAGAATATAATTCACCCCTCCACTTT. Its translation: CASSLLEYNSPLHF.

This chain's CDR3 is CASARDTEAFF. The CDR3 nucleotides read TGTGCCAGCGCGAGGGACACTGAAGCTTTCTTT. The chain links TRBV6-5 to TRBJ1-1; D is uncertain. The length of the CDR3 is 11 residues. The germline gives CDR1 MNHEY, CDR2 SVGAGI. V was cut by 8 bases and J by 3 bases, with 7 bases left in between.